This TCR beta chain appears in the sequencing data of a study of blood T cell repertoires in COVID-19. About the study: The cDNA or gDNA used as material had been derived from T cells, B-cell-depleted T cells, or PBMCs.

Authors' methods: It was from reference gene primer amplification that nucleated cell counts were estimated. Assay used: immunoSEQ multiplex PCR; TCRdb lists only in-frame clones, some missing. V, J and clone size are those of that table, while D and trimming were read from the DNA. Seen here are about 300,000 clones, about 81% observed once, and the top ten hold more than 1.4%. V was clipped by 5 bases and J by 9 bases; unmatched bases: 14. From germline, CDR1 is SGHTA and CDR2 FQGTGA. The CDR3 is 16 residues long. The sequenced sample was peripheral blood. The chain has TRBV7-3 and TRBJ2-1; TRBD2 aligns across 9 bases. The sequence was collected from a human donor with COVID-19, enrolled during active disease. The donor label of this sample is uncertain. The CDR3 is CASSPDPAGGWGEQFF. The CDR3 coding sequence is TGTGCCAGCAGCCCAGACCCCGCGGGAGGGTGGGGTGAGCAGTTCTTC.